This section outlines one T cell receptor (beta chain) sequence together with its context. This specimen comes from a study of blood T cell repertoires in COVID-19. In the source study's methods: Reference gene primer amplification in the assay estimated nucleated cell counts. Using immunoSEQ multiplex PCR, the repertoire was profiled, and TCRdb retains in-frame clones only, with some absent. D and trimming were read from the DNA, whereas the V and J calls and clone size are those reported in that table. This table holds around 320,000 clones, around 89% found once. With 2 bases removed from V and 3 bases from J, the gap between germline ends came to 9 bases. The germline V gene encodes CDR1 SGHRS and CDR2 YFSETQ. The CDR3 loop spans 13 amino acids.

The sample taken for sequencing was peripheral blood. The TCR comes from a woman aged 25 to 39 who had recovered from COVID-19. The chain joins TRBV5-1 to TRBJ2-7; maybe TRBD2 (6 bases). The CDR3 region is CASSFGGGYEQYF. As DNA, the CDR3 is TGCGCCAGCAGCTTTGGGGGAGGCTACGAGCAGTACTTC. The full variable domain, in which reference TRBV5-1 and TRBJ2-7 provide the parts outside the CDR3, is KAGVTQTPRYLIKTRGQQVTLSCSPISGHRSVSWYQQTPGQGLQFLFEYFSETQRNKGNFPGRFSGRQFSNSRSEMNVSTLELGDSALYLCASSFGGGYEQYFGPGTRLTVT.